The 6 T cell receptor beta chains below come from one sample, sequenced in a study of blood T cell repertoires in COVID-19. Using immunoSEQ multiplex PCR, the repertoire was profiled, and TCRdb retains in-frame clones only, with some absent. The table includes over 200,000 clones, around 90% detected once. The sequencing sample was made of peripheral blood. These receptors all stem from a young adult with COVID-19, enrolled during active disease.

The V gene is TRBV28, the J gene TRBJ2-5; 7 nucleotides match TRBD2. The CDR3 spans 13 residues. Germline V gene data show CDR1 as MDHEN and CDR2 as SYDVKM. Trimming took 7 bases from V and 2 from J; bases not matched to a gene: 4. The CDR3 DNA reads as TGTGCCAGCACCCCGGGGGGACAAGAGACCCAGTACTTC. Amino acid sequence: CASTPGGQETQYF.

The chain has TRBV19 and TRBJ1-1; possible D gene TRBD1, 5 bases. V lost 3 bases, J lost 5 bases, and 16 bases lay in between. This CDR3 region has 15 residues. Germline V gene lookup returns CDR1 LNHDA and CDR2 SQIVND (reference sequence). Here the CDR3 DNA reads TGTGCCAGTAGTATTCTAGAACCGGGGGTAACTGAAGCTTTCTTT. Translation gives CASSILEPGVTEAFF.

The rearrangement links TRBV5-4 to TRBJ2-6; perhaps TRBD1 as D (6 bases). V shed 3 bases and J shed 2 bases, with 12 bases lying between them. Germline CDR1 reads SGHNT; CDR2 reads YYREEE (reference sequence). The CDR3 runs 16 residues. The CDR3 here is CASSSGRTAGANVLTF. As DNA, the CDR3 is TGTGCCAGCAGCTCCGGCAGGACAGCTGGGGCCAACGTCCTGACTTTC.

The chain uses TRBV2 and TRBJ1-4; D is unresolved. The CDR3 consists of 14 residues. Germline CDR1 reads SNHLY; CDR2 reads FYNNEI. V gave up 1 base and J gave up 4 bases, with 7 bases separating them. The CDR3 DNA reads as TGTGCCAGCAGTGAAGGACTGGTTAATGAAAAACTGTTTTTT. As protein: CASSEGLVNEKLFF.

The chain couples TRBV2 to TRBJ1-1; D ambiguous. Germline V gene data show CDR1 as SNHLY and CDR2 as FYNNEI. The germline V and J ends were trimmed by 7 bases and 4 bases, with 13 bases remaining between them. CDR3 size: 13 residues. CDR3 nucleotide sequence: TGTGCCAGCACGAGGGAAGAGGGCACTGAAGCTTTCTTT. Translation gives CASTREEGTEAFF.

Here the CDR3 DNA reads TGTGCCAGCAGTCGACAACAGGGCGAGCAGTACTTC. This sequence encodes CASSRQQGEQYF. The chain carries TRBV27 and TRBJ2-7; possibly TRBD1 for D (6 bases). V was trimmed by 5 bases and J by 6 bases, leaving 11 bases between them. The germline V gene encodes CDR1 MNHEY and CDR2 SMNVEV (reference sequence). The CDR3 is made up of 12 amino acids.